The 27 T cell receptor beta chains below come from one sample, sequenced in a study of brain T cells in children with intractable seizures. Clones were sequenced by immunoSEQ multiplex PCR, and TCRdb holds only the in-frame ones, with some missing. The repertoire holds around 340,000 clones, with approximately 93% as singletons. Time point specified: blood from clinic visit 5 months post-surgery; TSC patient then seizure free. The material sequenced was peripheral blood, taken 4 to 5 months after surgery. Every receptor here comes from a boy under two years old with tuberous sclerosis and intractable seizures.

The chain links TRBV7-9 to TRBJ2-7; D is possibly TRBD1 (6 bases). The CDR3 is 14 amino acids. CDR1 and CDR2 from the germline V gene are SEHNR and FQNEAQ (reference sequence). Trimming pared 1 base from V and 6 bases from J, leaving 13 bases between. CDR3 bases: TGTGCCAGCAGCTTAGACGCAGGGGTTGCCGAGCAGTACTTC. This encodes CASSLDAGVAEQYF.

The V call is TRBV11-3, the J call TRBJ2-4; D possibly corresponds to TRBD2 (5 bases). V was shortened by 2 bases and J by 10 bases, with 9 bases between the two germline ends. Germline assignment: CDR1 SGHNT and CDR2 YENEEA. The CDR3 totals 12 residues. The CDR3 coding sequence is TGTGCCAGCAGCTTAAGGACTGGGATTCAGTACTTC. Protein: CASSLRTGIQYF.

The chain has TRBV5-1 and TRBJ2-3; D gene unclear. The ends were cut back, 2 bases at V and 2 bases at J, with 12 bases in the middle. This CDR3 spans 15 amino acids. Germline V gives CDR1 SGHRS, CDR2 YFSETQ. Here the CDR3 DNA reads TGCGCCAGCAGCTTAAGAACAGACCTCACAGATACGCAGTATTTT. Encoded protein: CASSLRTDLTDTQYF. The full variable domain, completed using reference TRBV5-1 and TRBJ2-3, is KAGVTQTPRYLIKTRGQQVTLSCSPISGHRSVSWYQQTPGQGLQFLFEYFSETQRNKGNFPGRFSGRQFSNSRSEMNVSTLELGDSALYLCASSLRTDLTDTQYFGPGTRLTVL.

This chain connects TRBV11-2 to TRBJ1-4; D may be TRBD1 (5 bases). There are 16 residues in the CDR3. The V gene's germline CDR1 is SGHAT and CDR2 FQNNGV. V lost 1 base and J lost 3, with 12 bases in between. The CDR3 here is CASSLVMSGSNEKLFF. In DNA form, the CDR3 reads TGTGCCAGCAGCTTAGTGATGTCAGGGTCTAATGAAAAACTGTTTTTT.

This clone appeared a single time. The V gene is TRBV29-1, the J gene TRBJ2-7; 11 bases agree with TRBD1. Germline CDR1 is SQVTM and CDR2 is ANQGSEA. This CDR3 comprises 13 residues. J was trimmed by 2 bases and V by 7 bases; bases with no gene match: 4. CDR3 sequence reads: CSAGQGATYEQYF. The CDR3 DNA sequence: TGCAGCGCCGGACAGGGGGCAACCTACGAGCAGTACTTC.

This clone was detected only once. This rearrangement joins TRBV6-5 to TRBJ2-7; possible D gene TRBD1, 6 bases. V was clipped by 2 bases and J by 6 bases, with 14 bases between them. Germline CDR1 and CDR2: MNHEY and SVGAGI. The CDR3 length is 14 residues. CDR3 region: CASSYRTVGLEQYF. CDR3 coding DNA: TGTGCCAGCAGTTACCGGACAGTGGGGCTCGAGCAGTACTTC.

The genes are TRBV4-2 and TRBJ1-3, with D perhaps matching TRBD1 (5 bases). The germline gives CDR1 LGHNA, CDR2 YNFKEQ. There are 20 residues in the CDR3. The V end was cut by 0 bases, the J end by 0 bases, with 21 bases between. CDR3 residues: CASSQDLGVSGTFSGNTIYF. The CDR3 region has the DNA TGTGCCAGCAGCCAAGACTTGGGCGTATCAGGGACCTTCTCTGGAAACACCATATATTTT.

V is TRBV2 and J is TRBJ2-3; D is unclear. Germline CDR1 is SNHLY and CDR2 is FYNNEI. The CDR3 consists of 12 residues. Trimming removed 6 bases from V and 5 bases from J, with 9 bases in between. The CDR3 loop is CASRGREDTQYF. The CDR3 nucleotides are TGTGCCAGCAGGGGTAGAGAAGATACGCAGTATTTT.

The V call is TRBV7-9, the J call TRBJ2-4, with unresolved D. Trimming left V 1 base short and J 0 bases short, with 13 bases between. Germline V gene data show CDR1 as SEHNR and CDR2 as FQNEAQ (reference sequence). This CDR3 is built from 17 residues. This chain's CDR3 is CASSLGVGELAKNIQYF. The CDR3 coding sequence is TGTGCCAGCAGCTTAGGAGTCGGTGAACTAGCCAAAAACATTCAGTACTTC.

The chain couples TRBV15 to TRBJ1-2; D might be TRBD1 (6 bases). CDR1 is LNHNV, CDR2 YYDKDF, per germline (reference sequence). This CDR3 has 16 residues. V lost 0 bases to trimming and J lost 5 bases, with 16 bases between them. The CDR3 coding sequence is TGTGCCACCAGCAGAGATGCTTCGGGGGCAAAGTATGGCTACACCTTC. Its translation: CATSRDASGAKYGYTF.

The rearrangement joins TRBV5-1 to TRBJ2-1; 7 bases line up with TRBD2. Germline V gene lookup returns CDR1 SGHRS and CDR2 YFSETQ. The CDR3 is 14 residues long. After removal of 4 bases from V and 7 bases from J, the junction contained 8 bases not matched to a gene. The CDR3 DNA reads as TGCGCCAGCAGCGCCGGCGGGAGTGGTAATGAGCAGTTCTTC. This sequence encodes CASSAGGSGNEQFF.

The chain has TRBV19 and TRBJ1-2, with TRBD1 matching 7 bases. Unmatched junction bases numbered 4, after V lost 6 bases and J lost 0 bases. This CDR3 comprises 14 residues. In germline, CDR1 is LNHDA, CDR2 SQIVND (reference sequence). CDR3 loop: CASRRDSSNYGYTF. CDR3 bases: TGTGCCAGTAGGCGGGACAGCTCTAACTATGGCTACACCTTC.

This sequence joins TRBV7-8 and TRBJ2-5; D call uncertain. Germline values: CDR1 SGHVS, CDR2 FQNEAQ. The CDR3 length is 12 residues. The V end lost 0 bases, the J end lost 12 bases, and 11 bases lay between the germline ends. CDR3 bases: TGTGCCAGCAGCTTAGCGCAACGGCCGGAGTACTTC. Translated: CASSLAQRPEYF.

V usage is TRBV29-1 and J usage is TRBJ2-7; 7 positions agree with TRBD1. The germline gives CDR1 SQVTM, CDR2 ANQGSEA. J lost 0 bases, V lost 2 bases, and 7 bases had no gene match. The CDR3 spans 15 residues. The DNA for the CDR3 is TGCAGCGTTGAATTCAGGGACAGTCTCTCCTACGAGCAGTACTTC. Its translation: CSVEFRDSLSYEQYF.

The rearrangement joins TRBV6-5 to TRBJ1-6; D gene unclear. CDR1 MNHEY and CDR2 SVGAGI come from the germline V gene. The germline V and J ends were trimmed by 4 bases and 7 bases, with 17 bases remaining between them. The CDR3 has 16 amino acids. The CDR3 sequence: CASSFRRGGSNSPLHF. The CDR3 coding sequence is TGTGCCAGCAGTTTCCGACGGGGAGGAAGCAATTCACCCCTCCACTTT.

The J gene is TRBJ2-5, the V gene TRBV5-1; 7 nucleotides agree with TRBD1. Germline loops: CDR1 SGHRS, CDR2 YFSETQ. The CDR3 consists of 14 residues. Trimming took 3 bases from V and 2 from J; bases not matched to a gene: 4. CDR3 sequence: CASSWPGQQETQYF. The CDR3 nucleotides read TGCGCCAGCAGCTGGCCGGGACAGCAAGAGACCCAGTACTTC. Full variable domain (missing parts from reference TRBV5-1 and TRBJ2-5): KAGVTQTPRYLIKTRGQQVTLSCSPISGHRSVSWYQQTPGQGLQFLFEYFSETQRNKGNFPGRFSGRQFSNSRSEMNVSTLELGDSALYLCASSWPGQQETQYFGPGTRLLVL.

This clone appeared a few times. The rearrangement links TRBV14 to TRBJ1-2; D gene uncertain. V was cut by 4 bases and J by 3 bases, with 3 bases left in between. CDR1 is SGHDN and CDR2 is FVKESK in the germline V gene. The CDR3 loop spans 11 amino acids. CDR3 protein: CASSPDYGYTF. In DNA form, the CDR3 reads TGTGCCAGCAGCCCCGACTATGGCTACACCTTC. Looking up the rest from reference TRBV14 and TRBJ1-2 gives the full variable domain: EAGVTQFPSHSVIEKGQTVTLRCDPISGHDNLYWYRRVMGKEIKFLLHFVKESKQDESGMPNNRFLAERTGGTYSTLKVQPAELEDSGVYFCASSPDYGYTFGSGTRLTVV.

This chain links TRBV9 with TRBJ2-7; TRBD1 matches 8 bases. V shed 1 base and J 5 bases; nucleotides not matched to a gene: 5. From germline, CDR1 is SGDLS and CDR2 YYNGEE. CDR3 size: 14 residues. CDR3 DNA: TGTGCCAGCAGCGTAAGGGACAGGCCCAACGAGCAGTACTTC. Residues: CASSVRDRPNEQYF.

The chain recombines TRBV4-1 with TRBJ1-2; D gene uncertain. The ends were cut back, 3 bases at V and 8 bases at J, with 7 bases in the middle. The CDR3 is made up of 11 amino acids. Germline lookup yields CDR1 MGHRA and CDR2 YSYEKL. The DNA for the CDR3 is TGCGCCAGCAGCCACGACGAAGGCTACACCTTC. Its translation is CASSHDEGYTF.

The chain couples TRBV7-2 to TRBJ2-4, with 10 bases matching TRBD2. The CDR3 loop spans 17 amino acids. Germline values: CDR1 SGHTA, CDR2 FQGNSA. V shed 5 bases, J shed 0 bases, and the junction held 7 bases outside the gene matches. The DNA of the CDR3 is TGTGCCAGCAGCGCCGTACTAGCGGGGCTAGCCAAAAACATTCAGTACTTC. The encoded protein is CASSAVLAGLAKNIQYF.

The chain has TRBV5-1 and TRBJ2-7; D may be TRBD1 or TRBD2 (5 bases each). The ends were cut back, 4 bases at V and 6 bases at J, with 17 bases in the middle. CDR3 length: 14 residues. Germline CDR1 reads SGHRS; CDR2 reads YFSETQ. CDR3 sequence reads: CASSAGDGLSEQYF. The CDR3 nucleotides read TGCGCCAGCAGCGCTGGGGACGGTCTCTCCGAGCAGTACTTC.

The rearrangement uses TRBV3-1 (or the pseudogene TRBV3-2) and TRBJ1-1; maybe TRBD1 (5 bases). Germline V gives CDR1 LGHDT, CDR2 YNNKEL (reference sequence). This CDR3 is 15 amino acids long. V shed 0 bases and J shed 3 bases, with 11 bases lying between them. CDR3 protein: CASSQDRVGYTEAFF. The CDR3 DNA sequence: TGTGCCAGCAGCCAAGACAGGGTCGGCTACACTGAAGCTTTCTTT.

J is TRBJ2-2 and V is TRBV4-1; 10 nucleotides match TRBD2. The germline CDR1 and CDR2 sequences are MGHRA and YSYEKL. V gave up 4 bases and J gave up 4 bases; unmatched junction bases: 3. This CDR3 spans 15 amino acids. The CDR3 loop is CASSLGTSATGELFF. DNA of the CDR3: TGCGCCAGCAGCCTCGGGACTAGCGCCACCGGGGAGCTGTTTTTT.

This chain links TRBV11-2 with TRBJ1-4; D is undetermined. V shed 4 bases and J shed 4 bases, with 13 bases lying between them. This CDR3 contains 15 residues. The germline V gene encodes CDR1 SGHAT and CDR2 FQNNGV. In DNA form, the CDR3 reads TGTGCCAGCAGCTCCCGAGGTGGATTTAATGAAAAACTGTTTTTT. Its translation is CASSSRGGFNEKLFF.

The chain links TRBV29-1 to TRBJ1-1; TRBD1 might be the D (6 bases). Trimming took off 6 bases at V and 1 base at J, with 15 bases between the two ends. Germline CDR1 is SQVTM and CDR2 is ANQGSEA. The CDR3 contains 14 residues. The CDR3 sequence is CSVRGGQSNTEAFF. DNA of the CDR3: TGCAGCGTGCGAGGGGGGCAGTCGAACACTGAAGCTTTCTTT.

This chain joins TRBV29-1 and TRBJ1-1; D uncertain. Per the germline V gene, CDR1 is SQVTM and CDR2 is ANQGSEA. Trimming cost V 7 bases and J 1 base, with 13 bases left between them. The CDR3 runs to 13 residues. The CDR3 DNA reads as TGCAGCGCCGAAGCGTGGAGGAACACTGAAGCTTTCTTT. Encoded protein: CSAEAWRNTEAFF.

Here the CDR3 reads CSDVGTAGGGFYGYTF. The CDR3 DNA reads TGCAGCGACGTGGGGACAGCCGGGGGGGGCTTTTATGGCTACACCTTC. V is TRBV29-1 and J is TRBJ1-2, with 7 bases aligning to TRBD1. V trimming: 7 bases; J trimming: 5 bases; junction bases outside the gene matches: 19. The CDR3 runs to 16 residues. CDR1 and CDR2 from the germline V gene are SQVTM and ANQGSEA.